This T cell receptor (beta chain) was sequenced in a study of T cell responses to AZD1222 COVID-19 vaccine. Study-wide findings and caveats: Two doses of AZD1222 preceded a rise in Spike-specific TCR breadth and depth.

To note about this clone: Its antigen is as yet unknown.

This table comes from immunoSEQ multiplex PCR, and its TCRdb copy is limited to in-frame clones, with some not included. Of some 90,000 clones listed, roughly nine tenths are singletons. CDR3 length: 15 amino acids. Germline values: CDR1 SGHNT, CDR2 YENEEA. The V and J ends lost 1 base and 2 bases respectively, with 10 bases between them. The sample was peripheral blood, taken on day 0 of AZD1222 vaccination. This receptor was taken from an adult in good health. V is TRBV11-3 and J is TRBJ2-3; D may be TRBD2 (5 bases). The CDR3 DNA reads as TGTGCCAGCAGCTTAGGGGTGGGAGTCACAGATACGCAGTATTTT. Its protein product is CASSLGVGVTDTQYF.